This T cell receptor beta chain was obtained from a study of cytomegalovirus exposure and HLA in healthy donors. The PCR was carried out with 60 Vbeta primers and 13 Jbeta primers. TCRdb keeps only in-frame clones here, not all; method: immunoSEQ multiplex PCR. The sample shows approximately 240,000 clones, 70% to 85% of them seen only once. Trimming left V 4 bases short and J 4 bases short, with 5 bases between. Per germline, CDR1 MDHEN and CDR2 SYDVKM. There are 11 residues in the CDR3. Study findings and constraints: Despite most TCR sequences being rare, some public TCRs occurred in many donors. The classifier was said to identify cytomegalovirus status with high specificity and sensitivity. Later on, an analysis tied approximately 17,000 TCR beta sequences to HLA alleles at 0.05 false discovery rate. The records held CMV serostatus as the only immune exposure information.

Comment on this clone: Its target is unknown.

Source material: PBMCs. The receptor's source is a middle-aged woman in good health and CMV-seronegative. The chain couples TRBV28 to TRBJ2-7; D remains ambiguous. This chain's CDR3 is CASSSRYEQYF. Written as DNA, the CDR3 is TGTGCCAGCAGTTCTCGGTACGAGCAGTACTTC. Using reference TRBV28 and TRBJ2-7 for the parts outside the CDR3, the full variable domain is DVKVTQSSRYLVKRTGEKVFLECVQDMDHENMFWYRQDPGLGLRLIYFSYDVKMKEKGDIPEGYSVSREKKERFSLILESASTNQTSMYLCASSSRYEQYFGPGTRLTVT.